Included here is one T cell receptor beta chain sequence, with context. V was pared by 5 bases and J by 3 bases, with 14 bases between. This CDR3 is built from 15 residues. CDR1 and CDR2 from the germline V gene are SGHVS and FQNEAQ. This sample is drawn from a study of shared clonotypes between healthy human individuals. The protocol was immunoSEQ multiplex PCR, while the TCRdb copy is restricted to in-frame clones and leaves out a portion. The sample carries roughly 450,000 clones, less than 85% recorded once. This TCR derives from a woman in her thirties or forties in good health. Some clones in this sample may be carry-over from other donors' samples. Material for sequencing was PBMCs. The chain carries TRBV7-8 and TRBJ2-1; perhaps TRBD2 as D (5 bases). CDR3 nucleotides: TGTGCCAGCAGCCCCGATGAGGGATTCTACAATGAGCAGTTCTTC. Translated, it gives CASSPDEGFYNEQFF.